This T cell receptor (beta chain) is drawn from a study of early T cells in non-severe SARS-CoV-2 infection. The overall study: Alpha and beta chains were unpaired, from unsorted whole-blood bulk RNA.

This clonotype was seen a few times. Germline CDR1 LGHDT, CDR2 YNNKEL (reference sequence). Trimming removed 0 bases from V and 4 bases from J, with 10 bases in between. The CDR3 loop spans 15 amino acids. Each cDNA molecule carried a unique molecular identifier. TCRdb processed the 5' RACE reads anew with MiXCR; each CDR3 protein has one entry. The sample includes roughly 80,000 distinct CDR3 sequences, approximately 11% of them seen just once. The source is an adult who was a healthcare worker with PCR-confirmed SARS-CoV-2 infection or an uninfected control (not recorded which). The sample was whole blood, taken at baseline. V and J are TRBV3-1 and TRBJ1-5; the D is unclear. The DNA for the CDR3 is TGTGCCAGCAGCCAAGATAGGGCCGAAAATCAGCCCCAGCATTTT. It translates to CASSQDRAENQPQHF. The full variable domain, rest sourced from reference TRBV3-1 and TRBJ1-5, is DTAVSQTPKYLVTQMGNDKSIKCEQNLGHDTMYWYKQDSKKFLKIMFSYNNKELIINETVPNRFSPKSPDKAHLNLHINSLELGDSAVYFCASSQDRAENQPQHFGDGTRLSIL.